This is a list of T cell receptor beta chains from one sample in a study of cytomegalovirus exposure and HLA in healthy donors. The repertoire was sequenced with immunoSEQ multiplex PCR; TCRdb's copy has only in-frame clones and lacks some. The sample lists 100,000 to 150,000 clones, 89% occurring once. Sequenced sample: PBMCs. These receptors originate from a woman between 18 and 30 years old in good health and CMV-seronegative. Both conserved end residues are trimmed from each CDR3. Fields, in order: J gene, V gene, CDR3 protein.

TRBJ2-5	TRBV5-5	ASSFSVNQETQY
TRBJ1-2	TRBV27	ASSPHPTGGAGGYT
TRBJ2-2	TRBV4-3	ASSQRTGDTGELF
TRBJ2-7	TRBV7-2	ASSLASSGMRYEQY
TRBJ1-1	TRBV28	ASSGTGVGNTEAF
TRBJ2-3	TRBV30	AWSGPLLLLVSTDTQY
TRBJ2-7	TRBV28	ATFTGTSGAYEQY
TRBJ2-2	TRBV7-9	ASSLGTGISGELF
TRBJ2-1	TRBV11-3	ASSSRLVQDEQF
TRBJ1-1	TRBV30	ACALSGALNTEAF
TRBJ2-1	TRBV7-2	ASSPNPGTSGYNEQF
TRBJ1-2	TRBV9	ASSVDSGTGGINGYT
TRBJ2-1	TRBV5-6	ASSLISRTSGGGNEQF
TRBJ1-1	TRBV2	ASPGTGATEAF
TRBJ2-6	TRBV19	ASSIGEGSGANVLT
TRBJ1-1	TRBV28	ASSHSRKDRNTEAF
TRBJ1-5	TRBV28	ASRKHSNQPQH
TRBJ1-2	TRBV7-2	ASSLAFRNYGYT
TRBJ2-3	TRBV6-6	ASRDSGSTDTQY
TRBJ1-1	TRBV5-1	ASSGTGLGTEAF
TRBJ1-5	TRBV19	ASSIDRLDKVNQPQH
TRBJ2-1	TRBV30	AWSAGLAGGNEQF
TRBJ1-4	TRBV7-9	ASSPRTGGLKLF
TRBJ2-5	TRBV4-1	ASSQGQGGETQY
TRBJ1-1	TRBV9	ASSVGWTAMNTEAF
TRBJ1-2	TRBV28	ASSRTGPIYGYT
TRBJ2-1	TRBV5-6	ASSYPDWNEQF
TRBJ1-3	TRBV6-1	ASSETGSTLIFSGNTIY
TRBJ1-2	TRBV28	ASSLAQFYGYT
TRBJ1-3	TRBV13	ASSSEGQFNTIY
TRBJ2-1	TRBV25-1	ASSQVAGGPYRNEQF
TRBJ2-6	TRBV28	ASTWGQGISGANVLT
TRBJ2-7	TRBV5-6	ASRLGLAETYEQY
TRBJ1-6	TRBV21-1	ASSKAPGGGRSPLH
TRBJ1-5	TRBV18	ASSLTQGNSNQPQH
TRBJ2-5	TRBV2	ASSEWGRGETQY
TRBJ1-4	TRBV7-8	ASSLEGLVGTPDEKLF
TRBJ2-5	TRBV7-2	ASSHSTVKETQY
TRBJ2-2	TRBV28	ASAPLVETGELF
TRBJ2-2	TRBV9	ASSVADTNTGELF
TRBJ1-1	TRBV30	AWSVRTGSTEAF
TRBJ1-2	TRBV20-1	SASQDGYT
TRBJ2-1	TRBV4-3	ASSQYTYNEQF
TRBJ2-3	TRBV5-4	ASSPDPSGRTDTQY
TRBJ2-1	TRBV7-7	ASSSGGYNEQF
TRBJ1-5	TRBV27	ASSSPLIDWH
TRBJ2-1	TRBV7-8	ASSTSGAEIYNEQF
TRBJ1-2	TRBV28	ASRSPLRQGANYGYT
TRBJ1-2	TRBV9	ASSVDLNSAPGPHYGYT